This TCR beta chain was documented in a study of blood T cell repertoires in COVID-19. Study in general: The analysed material was cDNA or gDNA that came from T cells, B-cell-depleted T cells, or PBMCs.

As originally analysed: Estimation of nucleated cell counts relied on the amplification of reference gene primers. TCRdb's copy holds only in-frame clones and misses some; the assay was immunoSEQ multiplex PCR. Clone size and V and J calls were adopted from that table, with D and trimming inferred from the DNA. This table holds approximately 75,000 clones, around nine tenths found once. This CDR3 comprises 13 residues. Germline V gene data show CDR1 as KGHDR and CDR2 as SFDVKD. V lost 8 bases and J lost 8; bases outside the gene matches: 6. This clone was detected once. Input material: peripheral blood. This receptor was identified in a man aged 55 to 70 with acute or convalescent COVID-19. V and J are TRBV24-1 and TRBJ2-1; 9 bases fit TRBD1. CDR3 residues: CATKRTGADEQFF. The CDR3 bases are TGTGCCACCAAAAGGACAGGGGCGGATGAGCAGTTCTTC.